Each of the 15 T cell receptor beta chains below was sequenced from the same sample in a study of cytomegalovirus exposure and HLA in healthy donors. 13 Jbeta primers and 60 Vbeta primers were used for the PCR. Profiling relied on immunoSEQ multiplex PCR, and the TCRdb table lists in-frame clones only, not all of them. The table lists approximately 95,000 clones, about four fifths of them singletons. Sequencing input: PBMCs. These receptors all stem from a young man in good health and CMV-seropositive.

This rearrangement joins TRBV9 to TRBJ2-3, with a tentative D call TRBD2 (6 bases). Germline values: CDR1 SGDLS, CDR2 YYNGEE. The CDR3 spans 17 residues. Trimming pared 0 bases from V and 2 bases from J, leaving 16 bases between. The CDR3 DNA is TGTGCCAGCAGCGTAGACCCCCCGGGACTTACCACAGATACGCAGTATTTT. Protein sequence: CASSVDPPGLTTDTQYF.

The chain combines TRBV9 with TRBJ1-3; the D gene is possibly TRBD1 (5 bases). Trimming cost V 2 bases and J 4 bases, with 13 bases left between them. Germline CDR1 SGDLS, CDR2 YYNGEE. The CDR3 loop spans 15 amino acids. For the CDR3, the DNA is TGTGCCAGCAGCGTTAGGGGAACATCGGGAAACACCATATATTTT. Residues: CASSVRGTSGNTIYF.

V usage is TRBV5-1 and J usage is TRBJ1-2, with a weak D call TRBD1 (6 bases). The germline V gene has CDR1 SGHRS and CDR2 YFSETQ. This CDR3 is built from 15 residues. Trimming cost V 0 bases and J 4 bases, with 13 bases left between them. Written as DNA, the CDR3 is TGCGCCAGCAGCTTGGTAACAGGGATGGCCTATGGCTACACCTTC. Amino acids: CASSLVTGMAYGYTF.

The CDR3 DNA follows: TGTGCCAGCAGCTCGTCATCTATAACGCAGTATTTT. Encoded protein: CASSSSSITQYF. This chain links TRBV7-9 with TRBJ2-3, with no clear D. This CDR3 has 12 amino acids. Germline V gives CDR1 SEHNR, CDR2 FQNEAQ (reference sequence). Trimming left V 4 bases short and J 9 bases short, with 11 bases between.

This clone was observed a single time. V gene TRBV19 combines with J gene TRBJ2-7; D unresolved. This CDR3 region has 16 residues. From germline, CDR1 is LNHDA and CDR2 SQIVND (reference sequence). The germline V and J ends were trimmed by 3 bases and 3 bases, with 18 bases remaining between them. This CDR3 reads CASSIFLTPSIYEQYF. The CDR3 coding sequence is TGTGCCAGTAGTATTTTTCTGACTCCTTCGATCTACGAGCAGTACTTC.

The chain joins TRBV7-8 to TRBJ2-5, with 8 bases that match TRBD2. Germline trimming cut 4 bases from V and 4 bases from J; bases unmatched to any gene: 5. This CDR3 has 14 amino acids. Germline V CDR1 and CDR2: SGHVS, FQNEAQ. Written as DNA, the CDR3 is TGTGCCAGCAGCTCGGGGGGGCCGGGAGAGACCCAGTACTTC. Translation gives CASSSGGPGETQYF.

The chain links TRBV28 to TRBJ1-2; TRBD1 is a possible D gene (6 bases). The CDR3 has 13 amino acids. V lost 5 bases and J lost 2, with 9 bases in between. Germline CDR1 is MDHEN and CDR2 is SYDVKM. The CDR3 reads CASSPGQNYGYTF. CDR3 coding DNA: TGTGCCAGCAGTCCAGGACAGAACTATGGCTACACCTTC.

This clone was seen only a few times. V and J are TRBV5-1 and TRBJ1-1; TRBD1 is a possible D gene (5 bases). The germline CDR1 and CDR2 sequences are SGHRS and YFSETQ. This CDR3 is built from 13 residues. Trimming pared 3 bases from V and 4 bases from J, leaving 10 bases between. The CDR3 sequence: CASSSGGGTEAFF. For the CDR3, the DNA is TGCGCCAGCAGCTCTGGCGGGGGCACTGAAGCTTTCTTT.

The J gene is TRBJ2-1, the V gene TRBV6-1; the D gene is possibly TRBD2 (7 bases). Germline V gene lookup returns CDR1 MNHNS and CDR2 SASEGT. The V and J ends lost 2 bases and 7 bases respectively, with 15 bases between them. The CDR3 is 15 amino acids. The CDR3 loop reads CASSELAGALNEQFF. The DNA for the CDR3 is TGTGCCAGCAGTGAATTGGCGGGGGCCTTAAATGAGCAGTTCTTC.

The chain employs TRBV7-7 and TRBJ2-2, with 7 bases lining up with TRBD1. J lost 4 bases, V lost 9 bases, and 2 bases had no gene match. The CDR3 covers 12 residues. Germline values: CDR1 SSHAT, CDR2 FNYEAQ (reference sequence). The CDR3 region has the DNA TGTGCCAGTACAGGGGTCACCGGGGAGCTGTTTTTT. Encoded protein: CASTGVTGELFF.

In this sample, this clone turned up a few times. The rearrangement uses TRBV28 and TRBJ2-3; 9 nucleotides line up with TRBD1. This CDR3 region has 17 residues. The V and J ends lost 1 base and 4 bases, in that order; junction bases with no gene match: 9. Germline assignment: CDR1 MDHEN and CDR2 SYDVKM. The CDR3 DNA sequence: TGTGCCAGCAGTTTATTAACCGGGACAGGGAAGGCAGATACGCAGTATTTT. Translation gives CASSLLTGTGKADTQYF. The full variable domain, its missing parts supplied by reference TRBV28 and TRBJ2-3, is DVKVTQSSRYLVKRTGEKVFLECVQDMDHENMFWYRQDPGLGLRLIYFSYDVKMKEKGDIPEGYSVSREKKERFSLILESASTNQTSMYLCASSLLTGTGKADTQYFGPGTRLTVL.

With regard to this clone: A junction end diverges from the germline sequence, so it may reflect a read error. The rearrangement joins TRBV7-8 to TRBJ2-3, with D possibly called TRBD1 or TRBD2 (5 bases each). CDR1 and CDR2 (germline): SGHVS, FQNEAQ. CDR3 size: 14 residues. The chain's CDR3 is CASNLLGGTDTQYF. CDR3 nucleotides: TGTGCCAGCAACTTACTAGGGGGCACAGATACGCAGTATTTT.

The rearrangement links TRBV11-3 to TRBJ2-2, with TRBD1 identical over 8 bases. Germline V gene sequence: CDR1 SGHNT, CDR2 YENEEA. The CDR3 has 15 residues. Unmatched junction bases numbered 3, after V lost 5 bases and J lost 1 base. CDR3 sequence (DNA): TGTGCCAGCAGCATAGGGACAGGGAACACCGGGGAGCTGTTTTTT. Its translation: CASSIGTGNTGELFF.

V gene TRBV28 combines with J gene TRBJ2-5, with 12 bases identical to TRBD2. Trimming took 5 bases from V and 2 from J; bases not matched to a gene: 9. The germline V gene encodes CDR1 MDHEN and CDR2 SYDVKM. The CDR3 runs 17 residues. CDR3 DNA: TGTGCCAGCAGTCCCCCAACTAGCGGGGGGATTCAAGAGACCCAGTACTTC. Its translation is CASSPPTSGGIQETQYF.

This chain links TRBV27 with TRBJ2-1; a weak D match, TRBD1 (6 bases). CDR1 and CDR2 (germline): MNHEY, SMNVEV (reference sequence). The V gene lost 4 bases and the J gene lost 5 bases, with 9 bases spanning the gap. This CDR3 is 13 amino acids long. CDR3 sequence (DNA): TGTGCCAGCAGTTCCGGACAGCACAATGAGCAGTTCTTC. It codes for CASSSGQHNEQFF.